These T cell receptor beta chains were read from a single sample in a study of control samples from healthy donors and cancer patients. Only in-frame clones appear in the TCRdb table, and some are missing; sequencing was by immunoSEQ multiplex PCR. The data hold about 130,000 clones, with 90% observed a single time. Input material: blood. The receptors come from a man aged 18-30 years in good health. CDR3s include the opening cysteine and the closing phenylalanine or tryptophan. The order of the fields is J gene, D gene, clone size, V gene, CDR3 DNA, CDR3 protein. A D gene is named only where the DNA matches it firmly. Clone size is shown for a subset of rows, as once, few, many or a class of expanded clone.

TRBJ1-5 . . TRBV30 TGTGCCTGGAGTGCTCGAGGGACGGTAAATCAGCCCCAGCATTTT CAWSARGTVNQPQHF
TRBJ2-7 . . TRBV19 TGTTCCAGTTCGGGGGGCCGGGGAAGCTACGAGCAGTACTTC CSSSGGRGSYEQYF
TRBJ2-4 . once TRBV6-2/TRBV6-3 TGTGCCAGCAGTTACGAGTGGAGAGGGATCAAAAACATTCAGTACTTC CASSYEWRGIKNIQYF
TRBJ1-1 . . TRBV9 TGTGCCAGCAGCCAATTGATGGGGAGCCAGAACACTGAAGCTTTCTTT CASSQLMGSQNTEAFF
TRBJ2-1 TRBD2 . TRBV5-5 TGTGCCAGCAGCTTGCTAGCGGCCGGTGAGCAGTTCTTC CASSLLAAGEQFF
TRBJ2-7 . . TRBV6-6 TGTGCCAGCAGTTACTCCCCCTCGGCTGGGTACGAGCAGTACTTC CASSYSPSAGYEQYF
TRBJ1-1 . once TRBV30 TGTGCCTGGAGGCGGCCTCCCGGGGGGTGGGCTGAAGCTTTCTTT CAWRRPPGGWAEAFF
TRBJ1-2 . . TRBV2 TGTGCCAGCAGTGAACAGTTGGGGCTTGACTATGGCTACACCTTC CASSEQLGLDYGYTF
TRBJ2-3 . . TRBV6-5 TGTGCCAGCAGTCCCCTCTGGGGGTCTGATACGCAGTATTTT CASSPLWGSDTQYF
TRBJ2-1 . few TRBV24-1 TGTGCCACCAGTGATTTGGGAAGGGGGTTGATCGATGAGCAGTTCTTC CATSDLGRGLIDEQFF
TRBJ2-1 . . TRBV30 TGTGCCTGGAGTGTAGTCAGGGTGGGCGAGCAGTTCTTC CAWSVVRVGEQFF
TRBJ1-1 . . TRBV4-1 TGCGCCAGCAGCCAAGACTCCGGGGGCAGTACTGAAGCTTTCTTT CASSQDSGGSTEAFF
TRBJ1-2 . . TRBV21-1 TGTGCCAGCAGCAACCGGGACAGCTCTAACTATGGCTACACCTTC CASSNRDSSNYGYTF
TRBJ2-3 . . TRBV7-2 TGTGCCAGCAGACGGACTAGCACAGATACGCAGTATTTT CASRRTSTDTQYF
TRBJ2-1 . . TRBV7-2 TGTGCCAGCAGCTTCAACTCGTACAATGAGCAGTTCTTC CASSFNSYNEQFF
TRBJ2-7 . . TRBV12-3/TRBV12-4 TGTGCCAGCAGTTTCGGCGGACCCCGGGAGCAGTACTTC CASSFGGPREQYF
TRBJ1-2 . . TRBV28 TGTGCCAGCAGATGGGAATATGGCTACACCTTC CASRWEYGYTF